This TCR beta chain stems from a study of blood T cell repertoires in COVID-19. Study summary: Sources were T cells, B-cell-depleted T cells, or PBMCs; the material itself was cDNA or gDNA.

Trimming at V came to 2 bases and at J to 5 bases, leaving 7 bases not matched to a gene. The germline CDR1 and CDR2 sequences are SGHRS and YFSETQ. CDR3 length equals 14 residues. The repertoire was sequenced with immunoSEQ multiplex PCR; TCRdb's copy has only in-frame clones and lacks some. The sample includes under 250,000 clones, roughly 80% of them seen just once. The TCR comes from a woman in her forties who had been exposed to COVID-19. V usage is TRBV5-1 and J usage is TRBJ2-7; 7 nucleotides agree with TRBD1. Input material: PBMCs or T cells enriched from blood (not recorded which). DNA for the CDR3: TGCGCCAGCAGCTTAGAGGGGGCGCCTGACGAGCAGTACTTC. Translation: CASSLEGAPDEQYF.